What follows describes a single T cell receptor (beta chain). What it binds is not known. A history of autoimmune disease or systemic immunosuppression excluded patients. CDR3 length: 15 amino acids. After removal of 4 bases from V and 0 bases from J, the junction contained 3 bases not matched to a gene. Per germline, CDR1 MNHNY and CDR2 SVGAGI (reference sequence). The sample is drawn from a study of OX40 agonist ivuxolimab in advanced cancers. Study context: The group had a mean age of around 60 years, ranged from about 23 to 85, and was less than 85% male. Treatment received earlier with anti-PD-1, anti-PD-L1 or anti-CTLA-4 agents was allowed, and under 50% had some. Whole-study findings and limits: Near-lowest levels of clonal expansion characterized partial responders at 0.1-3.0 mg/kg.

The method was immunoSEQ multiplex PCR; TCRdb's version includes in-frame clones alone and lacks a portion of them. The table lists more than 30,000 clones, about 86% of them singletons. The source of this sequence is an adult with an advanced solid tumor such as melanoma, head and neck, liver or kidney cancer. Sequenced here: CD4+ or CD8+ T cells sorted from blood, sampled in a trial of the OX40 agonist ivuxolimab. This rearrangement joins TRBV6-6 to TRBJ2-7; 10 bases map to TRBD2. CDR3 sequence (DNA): TGTGCCAGCAGTTCGGGACTAGCGCCCTCCTACGAGCAGTACTTC. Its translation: CASSSGLAPSYEQYF.